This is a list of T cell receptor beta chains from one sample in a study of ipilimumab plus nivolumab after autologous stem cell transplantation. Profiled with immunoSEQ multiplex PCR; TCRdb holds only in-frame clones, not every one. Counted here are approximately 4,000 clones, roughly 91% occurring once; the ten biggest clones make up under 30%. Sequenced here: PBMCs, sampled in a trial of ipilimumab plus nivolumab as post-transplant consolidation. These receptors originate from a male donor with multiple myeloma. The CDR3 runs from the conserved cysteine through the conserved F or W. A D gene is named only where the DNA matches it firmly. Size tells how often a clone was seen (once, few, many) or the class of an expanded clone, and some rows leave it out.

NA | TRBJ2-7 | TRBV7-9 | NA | CASSKMSGFREQYF | TGTGCCAGCAGCAAAATGTCGGGGTTTCGCGAGCAGTACTTC
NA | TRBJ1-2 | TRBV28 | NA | CASSWTVFFGYTF | TGTGCCAGCAGTTGGACAGTTTTTTTTGGCTACACCTTC
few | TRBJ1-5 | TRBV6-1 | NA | CASSEAIEGNQPQHF | TGTGCCAGCAGTGAAGCTATAGAGGGCAATCAGCCCCAGCATTTT
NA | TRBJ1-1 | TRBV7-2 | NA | CASSLLPGRGNTEAFF | TGTGCCAGCAGCTTACTGCCAGGTAGGGGGAACACTGAAGCTTTCTTT
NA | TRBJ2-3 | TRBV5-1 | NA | CASTSTDTQYF | TGCGCCAGCACAAGCACGGATACGCAGTATTTT
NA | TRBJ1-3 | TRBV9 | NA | CASSASSGNTIYF | TGTGCCAGCAGCGCCTCCTCTGGAAACACCATATATTTT
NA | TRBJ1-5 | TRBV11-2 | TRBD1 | CASSRDRGNQPQHF | TGTGCCAGCAGCCGTGACAGGGGCAATCAGCCCCAGCATTTT
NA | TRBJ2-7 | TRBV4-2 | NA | CASSQGFGSYEQYF | TGTGCCAGCAGCCAAGGTTTTGGGAGCTACGAGCAGTACTTC
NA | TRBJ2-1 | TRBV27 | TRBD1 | CASSRDRDYNEQFF | TGTGCCAGCAGTCGGGACAGAGACTACAATGAGCAGTTCTTC
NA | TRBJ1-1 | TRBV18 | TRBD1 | CASSPSRTGGWTEAFF | TGTGCCAGCTCACCATCCAGGACAGGGGGATGGACTGAAGCTTTCTTT
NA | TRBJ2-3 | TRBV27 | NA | CASSHPADTQYF | TGTGCCAGCAGCCATCCAGCGGATACGCAGTATTTT
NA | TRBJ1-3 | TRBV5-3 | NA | CARSLSPGGLQDRGNTIYF | TGTGCCAGAAGCTTGAGTCCCGGGGGGCTCCAGGATAGGGGAAACACCATATATTTT
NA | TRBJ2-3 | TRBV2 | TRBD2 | CASWLAGEETDTQYF | TGTGCCAGCTGGCTAGCGGGAGAGGAAACAGATACGCAGTATTTT
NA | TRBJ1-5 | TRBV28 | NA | CASSLFNQPQHF | TGTGCCAGCAGTTTATTCAATCAGCCCCAGCATTTT
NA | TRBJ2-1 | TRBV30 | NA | CAWSGVSNNEQFF | TGTGCCTGGAGTGGGGTTAGCAACAATGAGCAGTTCTTC
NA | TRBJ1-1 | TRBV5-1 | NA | CASSLLGGNTEAFF | TGCGCCAGCAGCTTGTTGGGCGGGAACACTGAAGCTTTCTTT
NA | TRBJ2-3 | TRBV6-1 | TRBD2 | CASSELAGATDTQYF | TGTGCCAGCAGTGAACTAGCGGGAGCCACAGATACGCAGTATTTT
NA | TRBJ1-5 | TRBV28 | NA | CASSSSTGRPQHF | TGTGCCAGCAGTTCATCGACGGGAAGGCCCCAGCATTTT